The source of this T cell receptor (beta chain) is a study of blood T cell repertoires in COVID-19. The participants were between roughly 18 and 89 years old and came from about two dozen US areas. Cohort placement rested on clinical history that participants reported themselves. The germline gives CDR1 SGHNT, CDR2 YYREEE (reference sequence). CDR3 length: 16 residues. V was pared by 4 bases and J by 5 bases, with 19 bases between. Under the authors' procedure: Cell counts per sample came from amplifying reference gene primers. Assay: immunoSEQ multiplex PCR; the TCRdb copy retains only in-frame clones and omits some. D and trimming were read from the DNA, whereas the V and J calls and clone size are those reported in that table. Altogether fewer than 250,000 clones are present, roughly 80% being singletons, with the ten largest covering around 3.3%.

The gene calls are TRBV5-4 and TRBJ1-5; maybe TRBD1 (5 bases). The source material was PBMCs or T cells enriched from blood (not recorded which). The origin of this receptor is a woman aged 40-49 years who had been exposed to COVID-19. CDR3 sequence reads: CASSPRPGAGHQPQHF. The CDR3 bases are TGTGCCAGCAGCCCCAGACCGGGAGCAGGGCATCAGCCCCAGCATTTT.